Sequencing of this T cell receptor (beta chain) was carried out in a study of blood T cell repertoires in COVID-19. Sequencing used immunoSEQ multiplex PCR; TCRdb keeps in-frame clones, though not all of them. The sample has 90,000 to 110,000 clones, 84% seen once. Germline V gives CDR1 ENHRY, CDR2 SYGVKD. The CDR3 contains 14 residues. V dropped 10 bases and J dropped 6 bases, with 21 bases sitting between them. This TCR was sampled from a woman aged 50 to 60 with acute or convalescent COVID-19. The chain carries TRBV10-3 and TRBJ1-1, with a tentative D call TRBD1 (6 bases). Sequencing input: peripheral blood. The CDR3 region is CATKSLQDSPEAFF. The CDR3 nucleotides read TGTGCCACCAAGTCCCTTCAGGACAGTCCTGAAGCTTTCTTT.